Listed below are T cell receptor beta chains from one sample, sequenced in a study of T cell repertoires in cytomegalovirus infection. TCRdb reanalysed the reads using MiXCR and keeps one entry per CDR3 protein. The sample records approximately 240,000 distinct CDR3 sequences, 9% to 15% being singletons. The specimen was PBMCs. These receptor sequences come from a human donor in good health (CMV status not recorded). Some clones in this sample may be carry-over from other donors' samples. CDR3s include the opening cysteine and the closing phenylalanine or tryptophan. Each record gives: D gene, clone size, V gene, J gene, CDR3 DNA, CDR3 protein. The D gene is left open where the match is weak. Only some rows state a clone size, as once, few, many or a class for expanded clones.

D: -; size: -; V: TRBV10-3; J: TRBJ2-7; DNA: TGTGCCATCAGTCCGGACTCCTACGAGCAGTACTTC; CDR3: CAISPDSYEQYF
D: -; size: -; V: TRBV27; J: TRBJ2-3; DNA: TGTGCCAGCAGTTGGACGACTAGCACAGATACGCAGTATTTT; CDR3: CASSWTTSTDTQYF
D: TRBD2; size: -; V: TRBV7-8; J: TRBJ2-7; DNA: TGTGCCAGCAGCTTATCCAGCGGGGCTTCCTACGAGCAGTACTTC; CDR3: CASSLSSGASYEQYF
D: TRBD2; size: many; V: TRBV19; J: TRBJ2-7; DNA: TGTGCCAGTAGCCCGGGACTAGCGGGAGTTGCCTACGAGCAGTACTTC; CDR3: CASSPGLAGVAYEQYF
D: -; size: few; V: TRBV29-1; J: TRBJ2-3; DNA: TGCAGCGTTGGAGCCGGAGGACTTTCGGACCTCACAGATACGCAGTATTTT; CDR3: CSVGAGGLSDLTDTQYF
D: -; size: many; V: TRBV7-2; J: TRBJ2-5; DNA: TGTGCCAGCACCAGGGGGGTTGGGGGTTACCCCGAGACCCAGTACTTC; CDR3: CASTRGVGGYPETQYF
D: TRBD1; size: many; V: TRBV5-1; J: TRBJ2-5; DNA: TGCGCCAGCAACTTCCTGGACAGGGCTGAGACCCAGTACTTC; CDR3: CASNFLDRAETQYF
D: -; size: many; V: TRBV7-2; J: TRBJ2-5; DNA: TGTGCCAGCAGCTTAGATTCAGGGCAAGAGACCCAGTACTTC; CDR3: CASSLDSGQETQYF
D: TRBD2; size: -; V: TRBV25-1; J: TRBJ2-7; DNA: TGTGCCAGCAGTGCCACCTCCGGGACTAGCGGATACGAGCAGTACTTC; CDR3: CASSATSGTSGYEQYF
D: TRBD1; size: many; V: TRBV7-6; J: TRBJ2-1; DNA: TGTGCCAGCAGCTTAGTCCCGGGACAGGGAATCGACAATGAGCAGTTCTTC; CDR3: CASSLVPGQGIDNEQFF
D: -; size: many; V: TRBV7-3; J: TRBJ2-3; DNA: TGTGCCAGCAGCGCAGGGGTTGGGACAGATACGCAGTATTTT; CDR3: CASSAGVGTDTQYF
D: -; size: -; V: TRBV7-2; J: TRBJ2-7; DNA: TGTGCCAGCAGCTTACAGGGTTCGAAATACGAGCAGTACTTC; CDR3: CASSLQGSKYEQYF
D: TRBD1; size: -; V: TRBV6-8; J: TRBJ1-6; DNA: TGTGCCAGCAGTCGTAGGACAGGGGGCAATTCACCCCTCCACTTT; CDR3: CASSRRTGGNSPLHF
D: TRBD1; size: few; V: TRBV14; J: TRBJ1-2; DNA: TGTGCCAGCAGCCAAGACCCAGGGGGTTTTGGCTACACCTTC; CDR3: CASSQDPGGFGYTF
D: -; size: -; V: TRBV6-6; J: TRBJ1-5; DNA: TGTGCCAGCAGTCGTACGGGGGTAAGCAATCAGCCCCAGCATTTT; CDR3: CASSRTGVSNQPQHF
D: TRBD1; size: -; V: TRBV5-4; J: TRBJ1-1; DNA: TGTGCCAGCAGCTTGCAGACAGGGAGAGTGACTGAAGCTTTCTTT; CDR3: CASSLQTGRVTEAFF
D: -; size: -; V: TRBV12-3/TRBV12-4; J: TRBJ1-1; DNA: TGTGCCAGCAGCCTGGGGGGGGGGGCGCTGGCAACTGAAGCTTTCTTT; CDR3: CASSLGGGALATEAFF
D: -; size: -; V: TRBV7-2; J: TRBJ2-6; DNA: TGTGCCAGCAGCTTAGGGCCGGGGGAAGGGGCCAACGTCCTGACTTTC; CDR3: CASSLGPGEGANVLTF
D: TRBD2; size: few; V: TRBV5-5; J: TRBJ2-5; DNA: TGTGCCAGCAGCTTGGAGATAGCGGGGATCCAAGAGACCCAGTACTTC; CDR3: CASSLEIAGIQETQYF
D: -; size: few; V: TRBV10-3; J: TRBJ1-2; DNA: TGTGCCATCAGTGAGTCCGATGCGCATGGCTACACCTTC; CDR3: CAISESDAHGYTF
D: -; size: many; V: TRBV12-3/TRBV12-4; J: TRBJ2-7; DNA: TGTGCCAGCAGTTCCTCGAACAAGGGTAAGGGCTCCTACGAGCAGTACTTC; CDR3: CASSSSNKGKGSYEQYF
D: TRBD1; size: many; V: TRBV11-2; J: TRBJ1-2; DNA: TGTGCCAGCACCCGGGACAGGGGCGGCTATGGCTACACCTTC; CDR3: CASTRDRGGYGYTF
D: -; size: many; V: TRBV27; J: TRBJ2-7; DNA: TGTGCCAGCAGTCCTCGTCAGACAGGGGACTACTCCTACGAGCAGTACTTC; CDR3: CASSPRQTGDYSYEQYF
D: -; size: many; V: TRBV10-3; J: TRBJ2-1; DNA: TGTGCCATCAGCTCTGGGGTCTCCTACAATGAGCAGTTCTTC; CDR3: CAISSGVSYNEQFF
D: TRBD1; size: many; V: TRBV6-1; J: TRBJ1-6; DNA: TGTGCCAGCGGCCGGACAGGCCGAAATTCACCCCTCCACTTT; CDR3: CASGRTGRNSPLHF
D: -; size: many; V: TRBV19; J: TRBJ2-5; DNA: TGTGCCAGTAGTATAGGGGGCCACACCGGAGAGACCCAGTACTTC; CDR3: CASSIGGHTGETQYF
D: -; size: few; V: TRBV28; J: TRBJ2-3; DNA: TGTGCCAGCAGGCCGGCAGGGCGTGTCGTTACAGATACGCAGTATTTT; CDR3: CASRPAGRVVTDTQYF
D: -; size: many; V: TRBV7-2; J: TRBJ1-2; DNA: TGTGCCAGCAGCTCGATGGGGAGGGGGGACTATGGCTACACCTTC; CDR3: CASSSMGRGDYGYTF
D: TRBD2; size: -; V: TRBV20-1; J: TRBJ2-1; DNA: TGCAGTGCTAGAGATGGCGGGGGATACTACAATGAGCAGTTCTTC; CDR3: CSARDGGGYYNEQFF
D: -; size: many; V: TRBV7-2; J: TRBJ2-2; DNA: TGTGCCAGCAGCTTAGAATCGTTCCGAACAGTTAACGGGGAGCTGTTTTTT; CDR3: CASSLESFRTVNGELFF
D: -; size: many; V: TRBV7-2; J: TRBJ1-2; DNA: TGTGCCAGCAGCTTAGATCCGACACCTACTAACTATGGCTACACCTTC; CDR3: CASSLDPTPTNYGYTF
D: TRBD2; size: many; V: TRBV28; J: TRBJ2-3; DNA: TGTGCCAGCAGTTCCCCGTCACTAGCGGGGGACACAGATACGCAGTATTTT; CDR3: CASSSPSLAGDTDTQYF
D: TRBD2; size: many; V: TRBV6-5; J: TRBJ2-7; DNA: TGTGCCAGCAGTTACTCCCTAGCGGGAGTAGGGGAGCAGTACTTC; CDR3: CASSYSLAGVGEQYF
D: -; size: -; V: TRBV20-1; J: TRBJ1-2; DNA: TGCAGTGCCGAGTATGGCTACACCTTC; CDR3: CSAEYGYTF
D: -; size: many; V: TRBV5-4; J: TRBJ2-6; DNA: TGTGCCAGCAGCTTGGTTCGGGCTGGGGCCAACGTCCTGACTTTC; CDR3: CASSLVRAGANVLTF
D: TRBD2; size: many; V: TRBV7-2; J: TRBJ2-3; DNA: TGTGCCAGCAGCTACCAGGGGCGGGGGGGGGTAGATACGCAGTATTTT; CDR3: CASSYQGRGGVDTQYF
D: -; size: many; V: TRBV6-2/TRBV6-3; J: TRBJ1-2; DNA: TGTGCCACCCAAACGGACGCAGGCTATGGCTACACCTTC; CDR3: CATQTDAGYGYTF
D: -; size: few; V: TRBV20-1; J: TRBJ2-7; DNA: TGCAGTGCTGTTGATGGCAGGGGCTACGAGCAGTACTTC; CDR3: CSAVDGRGYEQYF
D: -; size: few; V: TRBV29-1; J: TRBJ2-4; DNA: TGCAGCCCTGCGAGGGACCAAAACATTCAGTACTTC; CDR3: CSPARDQNIQYF
D: TRBD2; size: -; V: TRBV6-2/TRBV6-3; J: TRBJ2-1; DNA: TGTGCCAGCAGTTACAGACGGGAGGGCCCGAACAATGAGCAGTTCTTC; CDR3: CASSYRREGPNNEQFF